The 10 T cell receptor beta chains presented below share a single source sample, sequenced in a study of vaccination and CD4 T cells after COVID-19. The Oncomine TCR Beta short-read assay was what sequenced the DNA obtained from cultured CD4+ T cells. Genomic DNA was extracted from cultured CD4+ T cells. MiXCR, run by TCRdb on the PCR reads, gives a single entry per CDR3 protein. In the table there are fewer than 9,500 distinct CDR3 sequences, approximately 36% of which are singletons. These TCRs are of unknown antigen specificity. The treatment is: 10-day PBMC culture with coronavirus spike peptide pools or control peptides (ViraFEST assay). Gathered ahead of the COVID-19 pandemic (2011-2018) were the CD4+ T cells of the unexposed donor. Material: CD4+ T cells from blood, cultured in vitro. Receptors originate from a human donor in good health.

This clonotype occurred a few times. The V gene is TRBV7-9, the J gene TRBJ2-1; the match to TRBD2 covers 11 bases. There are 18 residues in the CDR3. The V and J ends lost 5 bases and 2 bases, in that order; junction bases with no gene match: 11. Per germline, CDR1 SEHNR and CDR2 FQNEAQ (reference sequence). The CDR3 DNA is TGTGCCAGCAGCCCGGGACGGTTTAGCGGGAGGGCCTACAATGAGCAGTTCTTC. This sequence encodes CASSPGRFSGRAYNEQFF.

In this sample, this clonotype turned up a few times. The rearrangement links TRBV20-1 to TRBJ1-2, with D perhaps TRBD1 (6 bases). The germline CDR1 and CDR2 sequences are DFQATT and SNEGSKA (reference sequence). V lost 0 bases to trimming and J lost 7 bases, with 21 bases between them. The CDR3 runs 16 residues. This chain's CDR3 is CSAREGGGEVATGYTF. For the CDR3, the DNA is TGCAGTGCTAGAGAGGGGGGCGGGGAGGTTGCAACTGGCTACACCTTC.

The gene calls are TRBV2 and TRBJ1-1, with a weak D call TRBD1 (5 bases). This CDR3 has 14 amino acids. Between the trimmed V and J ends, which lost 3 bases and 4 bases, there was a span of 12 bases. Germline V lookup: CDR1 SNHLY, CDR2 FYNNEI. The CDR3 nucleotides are TGTGCCAGCAGTGATCCCGGACACCGCACTGAAGCTTTCTTT. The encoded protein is CASSDPGHRTEAFF. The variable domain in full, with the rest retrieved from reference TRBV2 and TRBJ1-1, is EPEVTQTPSHQVTQMGQEVILRCVPISNHLYFYWYRQILGQKVEFLVSFYNNEISEKSEIFDDQFSVERPDGSNFTLKIRSTKLEDSAMYFCASSDPGHRTEAFFGQGTRLTVV.

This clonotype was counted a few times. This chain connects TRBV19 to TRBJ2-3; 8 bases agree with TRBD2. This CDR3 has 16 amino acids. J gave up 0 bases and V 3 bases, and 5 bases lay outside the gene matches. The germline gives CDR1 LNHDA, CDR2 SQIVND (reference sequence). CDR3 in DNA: TGTGCCAGTAGTATGGTAGCGGGACTAAGCACAGATACGCAGTATTTT. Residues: CASSMVAGLSTDTQYF.

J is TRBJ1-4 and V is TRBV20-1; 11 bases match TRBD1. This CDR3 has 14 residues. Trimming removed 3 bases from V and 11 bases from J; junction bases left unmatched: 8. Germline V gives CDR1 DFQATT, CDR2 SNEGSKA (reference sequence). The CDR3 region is CSARRDRGARKLFF. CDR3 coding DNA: TGCAGTGCTAGGAGGGACAGGGGGGCGAGGAAACTGTTTTTT.

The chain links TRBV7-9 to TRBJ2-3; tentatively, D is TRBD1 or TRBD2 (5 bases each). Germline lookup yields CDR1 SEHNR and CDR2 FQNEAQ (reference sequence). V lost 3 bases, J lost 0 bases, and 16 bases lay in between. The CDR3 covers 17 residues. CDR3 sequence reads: CASSLGYRDGSTDTQYF. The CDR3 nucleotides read TGTGCCAGCAGCTTGGGATACCGGGACGGAAGCACAGATACGCAGTATTTT. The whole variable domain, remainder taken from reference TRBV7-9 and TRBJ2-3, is DTGVSQNPRHKITKRGQNVTFRCDPISEHNRLYWYRQTLGQGPEFLTYFQNEAQLEKSRLLSDRFSAERPKGSFSTLEIQRTEQGDSAMYLCASSLGYRDGSTDTQYFGPGTRLTVL.

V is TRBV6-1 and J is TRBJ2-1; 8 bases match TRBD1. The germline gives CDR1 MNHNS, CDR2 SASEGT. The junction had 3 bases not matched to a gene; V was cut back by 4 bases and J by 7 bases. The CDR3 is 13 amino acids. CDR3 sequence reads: CASSVRQGNEQFF. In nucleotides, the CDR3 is TGTGCCAGCAGTGTCCGACAGGGGAATGAGCAGTTCTTC.

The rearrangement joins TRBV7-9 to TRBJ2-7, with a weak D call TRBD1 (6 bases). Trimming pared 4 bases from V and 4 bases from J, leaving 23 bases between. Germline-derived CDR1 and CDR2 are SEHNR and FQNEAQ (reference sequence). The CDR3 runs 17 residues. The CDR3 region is CASSSTGTPLGDYEQYF. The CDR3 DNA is TGTGCCAGCAGCTCAACCGGGACACCCTTAGGGGATTACGAGCAGTACTTC. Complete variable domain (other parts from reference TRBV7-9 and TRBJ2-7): DTGVSQNPRHKITKRGQNVTFRCDPISEHNRLYWYRQTLGQGPEFLTYFQNEAQLEKSRLLSDRFSAERPKGSFSTLEIQRTEQGDSAMYLCASSSTGTPLGDYEQYFGPGTRLTVT.

CDR3 nucleotides: TGTGCCAGTAGACTAGCGGGAGAGACCCAGTACTTC. Its protein product is CASRLAGETQYF. V and J are TRBV19 and TRBJ2-5, with 9 bases fitting TRBD2. V lost 6 bases, J lost 4 bases, and 0 bases stayed unmatched. Germline V lookup: CDR1 LNHDA, CDR2 SQIVND (reference sequence). This CDR3 is built from 12 residues.

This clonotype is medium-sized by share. The chain's CDR3 is CASSGYRTVPYQPQHF. The CDR3, as DNA: TGTGCCAGCAGCGGCTATAGGACAGTACCCTATCAGCCCCAGCATTTT. This sequence joins TRBV9 and TRBJ1-5; the D gene is possibly TRBD1 (6 bases). Germline loops: CDR1 SGDLS, CDR2 YYNGEE. This CDR3 spans 16 amino acids. Trimming left V 3 bases short and J 5 bases short, with 18 bases between. The complete variable domain, with remaining parts taken from reference TRBV9 and TRBJ1-5, reads DSGVTQTPKHLITATGQRVTLRCSPRSGDLSVYWYQQSLDQGLQFLIQYYNGEERAKGNILERFSAQQFPDLHSELNLSSLELGDSALYFCASSGYRTVPYQPQHFGDGTRLSIL.